The rows below give T cell receptor beta chains drawn from one sample of a study of blood T cells in healthy people across ages. MiXCR, applied by TCRdb to the 5' RACE reads, yields one record per CDR3 protein. The sample includes around 690,000 distinct CDR3 sequences, around 54% of them seen just once. Source material: blood. These receptors came from a man in his 60s in good health. CDR3s include the opening cysteine and the closing phenylalanine or tryptophan. Fields, in order: D gene, V gene, J gene, clone size, CDR3 DNA, CDR3 protein. The D gene is left open where the match is weak. Clone sizes are given selectively: once, few, many, or a class where the clone is expanded.

>NA|TRBV3-1|TRBJ2-2|NA
TGTGCCAGCAGCCATTCGGGGGCAGGCACCGGGGAGCTGTTTTTT
CASSHSGAGTGELFF
>TRBD1|TRBV29-1|TRBJ1-2|NA
TGCAGCGTAGCCGGGACAGGGGGCGCATTTTTGGGAGGCTACACCTTC
CSVAGTGGAFLGGYTF
>NA|TRBV7-2|TRBJ1-4|NA
TGTGCCAGCAGCTCACCCGGACTTGCTAATGAAAAACTGTTTTTT
CASSSPGLANEKLFF
>NA|TRBV5-1|TRBJ1-1|few
TGCGCCAGCAGCTTGGAAGTGAACACTGAAGCTTTCTTT
CASSLEVNTEAFF
>NA|TRBV7-8|TRBJ1-2|NA
TGTGCCAGCAGCGAGACCAAGGATGGCTACACCTTC
CASSETKDGYTF
>NA|TRBV25-1|TRBJ2-1|few
TGTGCCAGCAGCGCGTTAGGGCAGGGGCAGTTCTTC
CASSALGQGQFF
>NA|TRBV6-6|TRBJ2-4|many
TGTGCCAGCACCCCCGACTTATACGGGAACATTCAGTACTTC
CASTPDLYGNIQYF
>TRBD2|TRBV27|TRBJ2-5|NA
TGTGCCAGCAGTCCGCGGGACTATAACAATGAGCAGTACTTC
CASSPRDYNNEQYF
>NA|TRBV24-1|TRBJ2-5|few
TGTGCCACCAGTGGACCACCCAGGGAGACCCAGTACTTC
CATSGPPRETQYF
>TRBD1|TRBV12-3/TRBV12-4|TRBJ1-4|many
TGTGCCAGCAGTCGGGGACAGGGTATGGAAAAACTGTTTTTT
CASSRGQGMEKLFF
>NA|TRBV12-3/TRBV12-4|TRBJ1-1|NA
TGTGCCAGCAGTTTAAATGGCCCAATGAACACTGAAGCTTTCTTT
CASSLNGPMNTEAFF
>TRBD1|TRBV10-3|TRBJ1-2|NA
TGTGCCATCAGTTGGGACAGCTATGGCTACACCTTC
CAISWDSYGYTF
>TRBD2|TRBV6-1|TRBJ2-3|NA
TGTGCCAGCAGAGGGACTAGCGGGGAAGCAGATACGCAGTATTTT
CASRGTSGEADTQYF
>NA|TRBV6-4|TRBJ2-2|NA
TGTGCCAGCAGTCCCGGCCCCGGATCAGGGGAGCTGTTTTTT
CASSPGPGSGELFF
>NA|TRBV10-3|TRBJ2-2|NA
TGTGCCATTTCGAAGATACGGAATAGCACCGGGGAGCTGTTTTTT
CAISKIRNSTGELFF
>TRBD2|TRBV20-1|TRBJ2-1|NA
TGCAGTGCTAGAGAGGGGGGGATCTATGAGCAGTTCTTC
CSAREGGIYEQFF
>NA|TRBV12-3/TRBV12-4|TRBJ1-2|once
TGTGCCAGCAGCCCGCCTTTGGGTGGCTACACCTTC
CASSPPLGGYTF
>NA|TRBV6-1|TRBJ2-3|NA
TGTGCCAGCAGTGAATTCTCTAGCACAGATACGCAGTATTTT
CASSEFSSTDTQYF
>TRBD1|TRBV12-3/TRBV12-4|TRBJ1-2|NA
TGTGCCAGCAGTTTACAGGGGGCTCGCTATGGCTACACCTTC
CASSLQGARYGYTF
>NA|TRBV25-1|TRBJ1-4|NA
TGTGCCAGCAGTGAATGGGGCAGTCCTAATGAAAAACTGTTTTTT
CASSEWGSPNEKLFF
>NA|TRBV5-1|TRBJ1-6|few
TGCGCCAGCAGCTTCGGGTCCAACAATTCACCCCTCCACTTT
CASSFGSNNSPLHF
>TRBD1|TRBV20-1|TRBJ1-2|NA
TGCAGTGCGGGACAGGCGCCTAACTATGGCTACACCTTC
CSAGQAPNYGYTF
>NA|TRBV9|TRBJ1-6|once
TGTGCCAGCAGCGCCGGAAGGGTGCGGAATTCACCCCTCCACTTT
CASSAGRVRNSPLHF
>NA|TRBV10-3|TRBJ2-5|NA
TGTGCCATCAGTGAGTCAATGGGGTTAGCCCAAGAGACCCAGTACTTC
CAISESMGLAQETQYF
>TRBD1|TRBV4-1|TRBJ2-7|NA
TGCGCCAGCAGCCCAGGACAGGGGGCTATCTACGAGCAGTACTTC
CASSPGQGAIYEQYF
>NA|TRBV12-3/TRBV12-4|TRBJ2-3|NA
TGTGCCAGCAGTTTTCATGGGGGCACAGATACGCAGTATTTT
CASSFHGGTDTQYF
>NA|TRBV20-1|TRBJ1-4|few
TGCAGTGCTACCTCAGGAGGCTGGAATGAAAAACTGTTTTTT
CSATSGGWNEKLFF
>TRBD1|TRBV12-5|TRBJ1-6|NA
TGTGCTAGTGGTGGACAGGGAATGTATGATTCACCCCTCCACTTT
CASGGQGMYDSPLHF
>TRBD2|TRBV10-3|TRBJ2-3|NA
TGTGCCATCAGTTCACCTCCGGGACTAACGTTTAGCACAGATACGCAGTATTTT
CAISSPPGLTFSTDTQYF
>NA|TRBV29-1|TRBJ1-1|NA
TGCAGCGTTGGGGGCAGGGCCCATACTGAAGCTTTCTTT
CSVGGRAHTEAFF
>TRBD1|TRBV28|TRBJ1-1|few
TGTGCCAGCACGCCGGGACAGCTATCTTGGGAAGCTTTCTTT
CASTPGQLSWEAFF